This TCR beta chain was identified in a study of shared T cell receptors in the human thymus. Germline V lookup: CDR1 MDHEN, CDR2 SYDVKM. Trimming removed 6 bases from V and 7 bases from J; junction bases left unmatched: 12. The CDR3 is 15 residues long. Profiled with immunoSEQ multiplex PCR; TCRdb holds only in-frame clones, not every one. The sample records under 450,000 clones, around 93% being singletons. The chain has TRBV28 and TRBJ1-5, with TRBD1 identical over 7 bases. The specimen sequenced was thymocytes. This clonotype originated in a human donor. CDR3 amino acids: CASSLLGTAGQPQHF. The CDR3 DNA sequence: TGTGCCAGCAGCCTACTCGGGACAGCGGGGCAGCCCCAGCATTTT.